This T cell receptor beta chain was identified in a study of cytomegalovirus exposure and HLA in healthy donors. For this clone: Its antigen remains unknown.

The PCR contained 60 Vbeta and 13 Jbeta primers. Here immunoSEQ multiplex PCR was the method, and the copy in TCRdb shows in-frame clones only, minus some. This table has about 65,000 clones, 62% appearing once. General observations from the study: Later work found that TCR association rates differed between HLA loci; DRB1 had the most and HLA-C the fewest.

V was cut by 2 bases and J by 1 base, with 3 bases left in between. CDR3 length: 12 amino acids. Per the germline V gene, CDR1 is SGHRS and CDR2 is YFSETQ. Sequences were obtained from PBMCs. The source of this sequence is a man aged 30 to 45 in good health and CMV-seronegative. The V and J genes are TRBV5-1 and TRBJ2-5; D remains ambiguous. As DNA, the CDR3 is TGCGCCAGCAGCTTCGTCCAAGAGACCCAGTACTTC. Protein product: CASSFVQETQYF.